The rows below give T cell receptor beta chains drawn from one sample of a study of cytomegalovirus exposure and HLA in healthy donors. The repertoire was sequenced with immunoSEQ multiplex PCR; TCRdb's copy has only in-frame clones and lacks some. This table has 130,000 or so clones, approximately 87% appearing once. The sequenced sample consisted of PBMCs. These TCRs come from a woman in her 30s in good health and CMV-seronegative. Each CDR3 is given with its conserved first and last residue. Each record gives: CDR3 length, clone size, J gene, V gene, D gene, CDR3 DNA, CDR3 protein. A D gene is named only where the DNA matches it firmly. A clone size is listed for some rows: how often the clone was seen (once, few, many), or a class if it is expanded.

len: 15; abundance: -; j_gene: TRBJ2-3; v_gene: TRBV11-2; d_gene: TRBD2; CDR3nt: TGTGCCAGCAGGGTTAGCGGGGGGGCCCCAGATACGCAGTATTTT; CDR3aa: CASRVSGGAPDTQYF
len: 13; abundance: -; j_gene: TRBJ1-3; v_gene: TRBV19; d_gene: -; CDR3nt: TGTGCCAGTAGTAGAGGTGGCGGAAACACCATATATTTT; CDR3aa: CASSRGGGNTIYF
len: 16; abundance: -; j_gene: TRBJ2-2; v_gene: TRBV9; d_gene: TRBD2; CDR3nt: TGTGCCAGCAGCGTAGGGGAGGGGAGGTACACCGGGGAGCTGTTTTTT; CDR3aa: CASSVGEGRYTGELFF
len: 19; abundance: -; j_gene: TRBJ2-2; v_gene: TRBV11-2; d_gene: TRBD1; CDR3nt: TGTGCCAGCAGCTCCGTGGTGCCCCACAGGGGGATTGGCACCGGGGAGCTGTTTTTT; CDR3aa: CASSSVVPHRGIGTGELFF
len: 16; abundance: -; j_gene: TRBJ2-3; v_gene: TRBV4-1; d_gene: -; CDR3nt: TGCGCCACCAAGGTCTGGCCCCGACAGGTCACAGATACGCAGTATTTT; CDR3aa: CATKVWPRQVTDTQYF
len: 13; abundance: -; j_gene: TRBJ1-4; v_gene: TRBV5-1; d_gene: TRBD1; CDR3nt: TGCGCCAGCAGAGGGACAGGGGCTGAAAAACTGTTTTTT; CDR3aa: CASRGTGAEKLFF
len: 14; abundance: -; j_gene: TRBJ1-1; v_gene: TRBV6-5; d_gene: -; CDR3nt: TGTGCCAGCAGTTACCGGAGGGACTACACTGAAGCTTTCTTT; CDR3aa: CASSYRRDYTEAFF
len: 13; abundance: -; j_gene: TRBJ2-7; v_gene: TRBV11-1; d_gene: -; CDR3nt: TGTGCCAGCAGCTTAGACAGGCTCTACGAGCAGTACTTC; CDR3aa: CASSLDRLYEQYF
len: 13; abundance: once; j_gene: TRBJ2-7; v_gene: TRBV27; d_gene: TRBD1; CDR3nt: TGTGCCAGCAGTAACAGGGGCCCCTACGAGCAGTACTTC; CDR3aa: CASSNRGPYEQYF
len: 15; abundance: -; j_gene: TRBJ2-7; v_gene: TRBV28; d_gene: -; CDR3nt: TGTGCCAGCAGTATTACAGGGGGGGGTTCCTACGAGCAGTACTTC; CDR3aa: CASSITGGGSYEQYF
len: 18; abundance: -; j_gene: TRBJ2-6; v_gene: TRBV5-6; d_gene: -; CDR3nt: TGTGCCAGCAGCCACACCCTTGGGCGGGTCTCTGGGGCCAACGTCCTGACTTTC; CDR3aa: CASSHTLGRVSGANVLTF
len: 15; abundance: few; j_gene: TRBJ2-2; v_gene: TRBV15; d_gene: TRBD2; CDR3nt: TGTGCCACCAGCAGAGCAGGGACTAGTAACGGGGAGCTGTTTTTT; CDR3aa: CATSRAGTSNGELFF
len: 16; abundance: -; j_gene: TRBJ2-2; v_gene: TRBV18; d_gene: -; CDR3nt: TGTGCCAGCTCACCGGGGGGACGGAGGAACACCGGGGAGCTGTTTTTT; CDR3aa: CASSPGGRRNTGELFF
len: 13; abundance: -; j_gene: TRBJ1-5; v_gene: TRBV19; d_gene: TRBD1; CDR3nt: TGTGCCAGTGAGGACAGGGTCAATCAGCCCCAGCATTTT; CDR3aa: CASEDRVNQPQHF
len: 14; abundance: -; j_gene: TRBJ2-2; v_gene: TRBV18; d_gene: TRBD2; CDR3nt: TGTGCCAGCTCAAAGCGGGAGGCCACCGGGGAGCTGTTTTTT; CDR3aa: CASSKREATGELFF
len: 15; abundance: -; j_gene: TRBJ1-2; v_gene: TRBV5-4; d_gene: TRBD1; CDR3nt: TGTGCCAGCAGCGGGGGGGACAGGGAGGTCTATGGCTACACCTTC; CDR3aa: CASSGGDREVYGYTF
len: 15; abundance: -; j_gene: TRBJ2-1; v_gene: TRBV10-3; d_gene: TRBD1; CDR3nt: TGTGCCATCAGTGGAGGGCTGACAGGGAGCAATGAGCAGTTCTTC; CDR3aa: CAISGGLTGSNEQFF
len: 16; abundance: -; j_gene: TRBJ1-2; v_gene: TRBV28; d_gene: TRBD1; CDR3nt: TGTGCCAGCAGCTCTCCCCGGGACAGGGGAAACTATGGCTACACCTTC; CDR3aa: CASSSPRDRGNYGYTF
len: 14; abundance: few; j_gene: TRBJ2-1; v_gene: TRBV4-3; d_gene: TRBD2; CDR3nt: TGCGCCAGCAGCAGCGGGAGGGCCTACAATGAGCAGTTCTTC; CDR3aa: CASSSGRAYNEQFF
len: 14; abundance: -; j_gene: TRBJ1-1; v_gene: TRBV9; d_gene: -; CDR3nt: TGTGCCAGCAGCCCCAGTTCAGGGCTAGCTGAAGCTTTCTTT; CDR3aa: CASSPSSGLAEAFF
len: 14; abundance: -; j_gene: TRBJ2-7; v_gene: TRBV5-6; d_gene: TRBD2; CDR3nt: TGTGCCAGCAGCCCTGCGGGGGGGACCTACGAGCAGTACTTC; CDR3aa: CASSPAGGTYEQYF
len: 15; abundance: -; j_gene: TRBJ2-7; v_gene: TRBV19; d_gene: -; CDR3nt: TGTGCCAGTAGTCACCGACAGGAACCCCCCTACGAGCAGTACTTC; CDR3aa: CASSHRQEPPYEQYF
len: 14; abundance: -; j_gene: TRBJ2-4; v_gene: TRBV28; d_gene: -; CDR3nt: TGTGCCAGCAGTTTATACAGAAACAAAAACATTCAGTACTTC; CDR3aa: CASSLYRNKNIQYF
len: 17; abundance: -; j_gene: TRBJ2-5; v_gene: TRBV7-2; d_gene: TRBD2; CDR3nt: TGTGCCAGCAGCCTAGTCCCGGGACGGGGGGTCCAAGAGACCCAGTACTTC; CDR3aa: CASSLVPGRGVQETQYF
len: 15; abundance: -; j_gene: TRBJ1-3; v_gene: TRBV19; d_gene: -; CDR3nt: TGTGCCAGTAGTCTCCGACAGTTCTCTGGAAACACCATATATTTT; CDR3aa: CASSLRQFSGNTIYF
len: 17; abundance: -; j_gene: TRBJ2-1; v_gene: TRBV7-2; d_gene: TRBD2; CDR3nt: TGTGCCAGCAGCTTAGCGCTCGCTAGCGGTCCCTACAATGAGCAGTTCTTC; CDR3aa: CASSLALASGPYNEQFF
len: 16; abundance: -; j_gene: TRBJ2-7; v_gene: TRBV9; d_gene: TRBD2; CDR3nt: TGTGCCAGCAGCGTATCGGGGTCGGGAGGGTCCTACGAGCAGTACTTC; CDR3aa: CASSVSGSGGSYEQYF
len: 14; abundance: -; j_gene: TRBJ2-1; v_gene: TRBV7-2; d_gene: TRBD1; CDR3nt: TGTGCCAGCAGCGACCGGACAGGGTACAATGAGCAGTTCTTC; CDR3aa: CASSDRTGYNEQFF
len: 14; abundance: -; j_gene: TRBJ1-1; v_gene: TRBV28; d_gene: TRBD1; CDR3nt: TGTGCCAGCAGCGCCCGACAGGGTAGGACTGAAGCTTTCTTT; CDR3aa: CASSARQGRTEAFF
len: 13; abundance: many; j_gene: TRBJ1-4; v_gene: TRBV19; d_gene: -; CDR3nt: TGTGCCAGTAGACCCCTACAGGGTGAAAAACTGTTTTTT; CDR3aa: CASRPLQGEKLFF
len: 13; abundance: -; j_gene: TRBJ2-7; v_gene: TRBV7-9; d_gene: TRBD1; CDR3nt: TGTGCCAGCAGCCAGGGACAGGGACACGAGCAGTACTTC; CDR3aa: CASSQGQGHEQYF
len: 14; abundance: -; j_gene: TRBJ1-1; v_gene: TRBV19; d_gene: TRBD1; CDR3nt: TGTGCCAGTAGTATAGGACAGGGAAGGACTGAAGCTTTCTTT; CDR3aa: CASSIGQGRTEAFF
len: 15; abundance: -; j_gene: TRBJ2-7; v_gene: TRBV19; d_gene: -; CDR3nt: TGTGCCAGTAGTATGGGGACAAGCCCATCGTACGAGCAGTACTTC; CDR3aa: CASSMGTSPSYEQYF
len: 15; abundance: -; j_gene: TRBJ2-3; v_gene: TRBV7-7; d_gene: -; CDR3nt: TGTGCTAGCAGCCCTTCCAGGGATAGCACAGATACGCAGTATTTT; CDR3aa: CASSPSRDSTDTQYF
len: 13; abundance: -; j_gene: TRBJ2-7; v_gene: TRBV27; d_gene: TRBD1; CDR3nt: TGTGCCAGCAAGCGGACAGGCTCCTACGAGCAGTACTTC; CDR3aa: CASKRTGSYEQYF
len: 15; abundance: once; j_gene: TRBJ1-5; v_gene: TRBV28; d_gene: -; CDR3nt: TGTGCCAGCAGTTCGGGGACACCTAGCAATCAGCCCCAGCATTTT; CDR3aa: CASSSGTPSNQPQHF
len: 14; abundance: -; j_gene: TRBJ1-5; v_gene: TRBV19; d_gene: -; CDR3nt: TGTGCCAGTAGTATAGACCCAGGGGACCAGCCCCAGCATTTT; CDR3aa: CASSIDPGDQPQHF
len: 14; abundance: -; j_gene: TRBJ2-5; v_gene: TRBV5-4; d_gene: -; CDR3nt: TGTGCCAGCAGCTTGGACGCGGCCCAAGAGACCCAGTACTTC; CDR3aa: CASSLDAAQETQYF
len: 14; abundance: -; j_gene: TRBJ2-3; v_gene: TRBV30; d_gene: -; CDR3nt: TGTGCCTGGAGTGTTTGGTCAGACTCAGATACGCAGTATTTT; CDR3aa: CAWSVWSDSDTQYF
len: 15; abundance: -; j_gene: TRBJ2-7; v_gene: TRBV28; d_gene: -; CDR3nt: TGTGCCAGCAGTTTATCGTCCCTCCGGCGGGGCGAGCAGTACTTC; CDR3aa: CASSLSSLRRGEQYF
len: 15; abundance: -; j_gene: TRBJ2-7; v_gene: TRBV5-4; d_gene: -; CDR3nt: TGTGCCAGCAGCCGACAGGGAGCGGGAGAGTACGAGCAGTACTTC; CDR3aa: CASSRQGAGEYEQYF
len: 14; abundance: -; j_gene: TRBJ1-1; v_gene: TRBV27; d_gene: TRBD1; CDR3nt: TGTGCCAGCAGTTTACAGGGGGTAAACACTGAAGCTTTCTTT; CDR3aa: CASSLQGVNTEAFF